A single sample is the source of the 13 T cell receptor beta chains below, sequenced in a study of blood T cell repertoires in COVID-19. Sequencing was performed with immunoSEQ multiplex PCR; in TCRdb, only in-frame clones are kept and a portion is missing. The repertoire holds fewer than 300,000 clones, approximately 85% seen once, with roughly 4.3% in the top ten. Sequencing used PBMCs or T cells enriched from blood (not recorded which). Receptor source: a woman aged 25 to 39 who had recovered from COVID-19.

A single count supports this clone. The genes are TRBV5-5 and TRBJ1-2, with D maybe TRBD1 (5 bases). Germline V CDR1 and CDR2: SGHKS, YYEKEE (reference sequence). The germline V and J ends were trimmed by 1 base and 5 bases, with 12 bases remaining between them. The CDR3 runs 14 residues. CDR3 bases: TGTGCCAGCAGCTTGCAGGGAATAGATTATGGCTACACCTTC. Amino acid sequence: CASSLQGIDYGYTF.

This clone was detected a few times. The CDR3, as DNA: TGTGCCAGCAGCTTAGGCTCGGGAGGGCGGGCCAAAAACATTCAGTACTTC. Residues: CASSLGSGGRAKNIQYF. The chain uses TRBV11-3 and TRBJ2-4; 8 positions match TRBD2. This CDR3 spans 17 amino acids. J was trimmed by 1 base and V by 1 base; bases with no gene match: 6. Germline assignment: CDR1 SGHNT and CDR2 YENEEA.

The rearrangement links TRBV6-1 to TRBJ2-4; D might be TRBD2 (6 bases). The CDR3 extends over 13 amino acids. In germline, CDR1 is MNHNS, CDR2 SASEGT. Deletions cut 1 base from V and 6 bases from J, with 7 bases between. CDR3 nucleotide sequence: TGTGCCAGCAGTGAAGTAGCGGTAAACATTCAGTACTTC. Translation: CASSEVAVNIQYF.

The chain carries TRBV7-8 and TRBJ2-1, with D perhaps TRBD1 (5 bases). The CDR3 spans 14 residues. Germline assignment: CDR1 SGHVS and CDR2 FQNEAQ. Trimming pared 3 bases from V and 7 bases from J, leaving 13 bases between. CDR3 nucleotides: TGTGCCAGCAGCTTGGGGCCAGGGTCGAATGAGCAGTTCTTC. This translates into CASSLGPGSNEQFF.

This clone occurred many times. The CDR3 DNA follows: TGTGCCAGCAGACTACAGGGGATGACAGATACGCAGTATTTT. Translated: CASRLQGMTDTQYF. The rearrangement uses TRBV3-1 (or the pseudogene TRBV3-2) and TRBJ2-3, with TRBD1 identical over 7 bases. V was pared by 6 bases and J by 3 bases, with 6 bases of the junction left unmatched. Germline V gene data show CDR1 as LGHDT and CDR2 as YNNKEL (reference sequence). The CDR3 has 14 amino acids.

Comment on this clone: Different DNA sequences within this sample yield the same CDR3. The chain employs TRBV30 and TRBJ1-3; tentative D call: TRBD1 (5 bases). The V gene's germline CDR1 is GTSNPN and CDR2 SVGIG (reference sequence). V was shortened by 0 bases and J by 0 bases, with 12 bases between the two germline ends. The CDR3 has 16 amino acids. In DNA, the CDR3 is TGTGCCTGGAGTGTGGGGAGGGGAGGCTCTGGAAACACCATATATTTT. Translated: CAWSVGRGGSGNTIYF.

The chain recombines TRBV28 with TRBJ1-3; the D gene is possibly TRBD1 (6 bases). From germline, CDR1 is MDHEN and CDR2 SYDVKM. V dropped 6 bases and J dropped 3 bases, with 15 bases sitting between them. The CDR3 has 15 amino acids. The CDR3 loop is CASRLTSGVGNTIYF. DNA for the CDR3: TGTGCCAGCAGACTGACCTCAGGGGTTGGAAACACCATATATTTT. Filled out from reference TRBV28 and TRBJ1-3, the complete variable domain reads DVKVTQSSRYLVKRTGEKVFLECVQDMDHENMFWYRQDPGLGLRLIYFSYDVKMKEKGDIPEGYSVSREKKERFSLILESASTNQTSMYLCASRLTSGVGNTIYFGEGSWLTVV.

This clone was detected only a few times. This chain uses TRBV6-5 with TRBJ1-1; 8 bases align to TRBD1. The germline V gene encodes CDR1 MNHEY and CDR2 SVGAGI. V trimming: 5 bases; J trimming: 11 bases; junction bases outside the gene matches: 7. The CDR3 contains 12 residues. CDR3 in DNA: TGTGCCAGCAGTCTCTCAGGGGGCAAGGCTTTCTTT. As protein: CASSLSGGKAFF.

The chain recombines TRBV2 with TRBJ2-1, with a possible D match to TRBD2 (7 bases). CDR3 length: 20 residues. V was cut by 6 bases and J by 0 bases, with 27 bases left in between. CDR1 is SNHLY and CDR2 is FYNNEI in the germline V gene. The CDR3 region is CASSPGLRGGADSSYNEQFF. The CDR3 nucleotides are TGTGCCAGCAGCCCCGGCTTGAGGGGGGGGGCTGATAGCTCCTACAATGAGCAGTTCTTC. The variable domain in full, with the rest retrieved from reference TRBV2 and TRBJ2-1, is EPEVTQTPSHQVTQMGQEVILRCVPISNHLYFYWYRQILGQKVEFLVSFYNNEISEKSEIFDDQFSVERPDGSNFTLKIRSTKLEDSAMYFCASSPGLRGGADSSYNEQFFGPGTRLTVL.

V usage is TRBV3-1 (or the pseudogene TRBV3-2) and J usage is TRBJ1-2, with 9 bases that match TRBD1. The ends lost 2 bases at V and 6 bases at J; junction bases unmatched: 16. CDR1 is LGHDT and CDR2 is YNNKEL in the germline V gene (reference sequence). The CDR3 contains 18 residues. DNA for the CDR3: TGTGCCAGCAGCCAACCCTCATCTAGCGCCGGGACAGGGCATGGCTACACCTTC. Translating gives CASSQPSSSAGTGHGYTF.

This clone was seen only once. The chain couples TRBV5-4 to TRBJ1-2, with D perhaps matching TRBD1 (6 bases). The CDR3 is 17 residues long. The germline CDR1 and CDR2 sequences are SGHNT and YYREEE (reference sequence). V shed 0 bases and J shed 5 bases, with 20 bases lying between them. The CDR3 reads CASSLAGGALGGYGYTF. CDR3 nucleotides: TGTGCCAGCAGCTTGGCCGGGGGGGCGCTAGGCGGATATGGCTACACCTTC.

The CDR3 region is CASRRSYEQYF. In nucleotides, the CDR3 is TGTGCCAGCAGGCGATCCTACGAGCAGTACTTC. The chain couples TRBV28 to TRBJ2-7, with unresolved D. There are 11 residues in the CDR3. The germline gives CDR1 MDHEN, CDR2 SYDVKM. V was clipped by 6 bases and J by 1 base, with 4 bases between them.

The V call is TRBV11-2, the J call TRBJ2-5, with a weak D call TRBD1 (5 bases). The CDR3 loop spans 15 amino acids. Germline V lookup: CDR1 SGHAT, CDR2 FQNNGV. V dropped 5 bases and J dropped 7 bases, with 20 bases sitting between them. The CDR3 loop is CASSDDSSGIWTQYF. CDR3 nucleotides: TGTGCCAGCAGCGATGACAGCTCTGGGATTTGGACCCAGTACTTC.